This passage covers 21 T cell receptor beta chains from one sample sequenced in a study of CD8+CD57+ T cells in acquired aplastic anemia (dated by TCRdb to the late 2010s). The data were produced on an Illumina HiSeq 2000. Genomic DNA served as template for TCR beta VDJ combination and CDR3 sequence profiling. TCRdb reprocessing: public reads trimmed at Q25 with fastp, clones called with MiXCR, in-frame beta chains kept. Entries are consolidated by CDR3 protein sequence, retaining the most common genes and DNA. The sample yields about 210,000 distinct CDR3 sequences; 34% were counted once. The ten largest make up around 1.1% of the sample. Material for sequencing was sorted CD4+, CD8+, or CD8+CD57+ T cells (not recorded which) from PBMCs. The receptors come from a human donor in good health, serving as a control.

V gene TRBV5-6 combines with J gene TRBJ1-2; 10 bases map to TRBD1. V lost 7 bases to trimming and J lost 2 bases; unmatched junction nucleotides: 14. In germline, CDR1 is SGHDT, CDR2 YYEEEE. This CDR3 contains 17 residues. The CDR3 DNA reads TGTGCCAGCGCGTTGTGGGACAGGGGATTGACGAACTATGGCTACACCTTC. It codes for CASALWDRGLTNYGYTF.

This clonotype came up many times. The chain joins TRBV6-1 to TRBJ1-5; 10 nucleotides match TRBD1. V trimming: 7 bases; J trimming: 3 bases; junction bases outside the gene matches: 6. The CDR3 runs 15 residues. Germline loops: CDR1 MNHNS, CDR2 SASEGT. The CDR3: CASTRDRGINQPQHF. The CDR3 DNA sequence: TGTGCCAGCACCCGGGACAGGGGCATCAATCAGCCCCAGCATTTT.

CDR3 amino acids: CASSQYRGQTNTEAFF. The CDR3 region has the DNA TGTGCCAGCAGCCAATACCGGGGACAGACGAACACTGAAGCTTTCTTT. J is TRBJ1-1 and V is TRBV19; 7 bases are a match to TRBD1. There are 16 residues in the CDR3. Germline trimming cut 9 bases from V and 1 base from J; bases unmatched to any gene: 14. Germline lookup yields CDR1 LNHDA and CDR2 SQIVND (reference sequence). Using reference TRBV19 and TRBJ1-1 for the parts outside the CDR3, the full variable domain is DGGITQSPKYLFRKEGQNVTLSCEQNLNHDAMYWYRQDPGQGLRLIYYSQIVNDFQKGDIAEGYSVSREKKESFPLTVTSAQKNPTAFYLCASSQYRGQTNTEAFFGQGTRLTVV.

As concerns this clonotype: The junction and the germline gene differ at one end; a read error may be behind it. V gene TRBV18 combines with J gene TRBJ1-4, with D unclear. From germline, CDR1 is KGHSH and CDR2 LQKENI. This CDR3 region has 11 residues. The CDR3, as DNA: TGTGCCACCTCAATAAATGAAAAACTGTTTTTT. This encodes CATSINEKLFF.

This sequence joins TRBV19 and TRBJ2-7; TRBD2 matches 7 bases. The CDR3 is 15 amino acids. Germline CDR1 reads LNHDA; CDR2 reads SQIVND (reference sequence). V shed 3 bases, J shed 0 bases, and the junction held 5 bases outside the gene matches. In DNA form, the CDR3 reads TGTGCCAGTAGTATGGGAGGGACGGGCTCCTACGAGCAGTACTTC. Its translation is CASSMGGTGSYEQYF.

This clonotype was counted many times. The gene calls are TRBV7-2 and TRBJ1-2, with TRBD1 identical over 8 bases. Germline-derived CDR1 and CDR2 are SGHTA and FQGNSA. V trimming: 1 base; J trimming: 6 bases; junction bases outside the gene matches: 7. This CDR3 comprises 15 residues. DNA for the CDR3: TGTGCCAGCAGCTTAGTTGCAGGGGGCGCGGATGGCTACACCTTC. Amino acids: CASSLVAGGADGYTF. Combining the CDR3 with reference TRBV7-2 and TRBJ1-2 gives the whole variable domain GAGVSQSPSNKVTEKGKDVELRCDPISGHTALYWYRQSLGQGLEFLIYFQGNSAPDKSGLPSDRFSAERTGGSVSTLTIQRTQQEDSAVYLCASSLVAGGADGYTFGSGTRLTVV.

V usage is TRBV19 and J usage is TRBJ2-7; D uncertain. The CDR3 contains 13 residues. V was pared by 2 bases and J by 2 bases, with 7 bases between. The germline V gene has CDR1 LNHDA and CDR2 SQIVND (reference sequence). For the CDR3, the DNA is TGTGCCAGTAGTATAACGGATACCTACGAGCAGTACTTC. As protein: CASSITDTYEQYF. Drawing the rest from reference TRBV19 and TRBJ2-7, the complete variable domain is DGGITQSPKYLFRKEGQNVTLSCEQNLNHDAMYWYRQDPGQGLRLIYYSQIVNDFQKGDIAEGYSVSREKKESFPLTVTSAQKNPTAFYLCASSITDTYEQYFGPGTRLTVT.

This sequence joins TRBV7-8 and TRBJ1-1; weak D call: TRBD1 (6 bases). The CDR3 sequence is 15 residues long. In germline, CDR1 is SGHVS, CDR2 FQNEAQ. The V gene lost 5 bases and the J gene lost 2 bases, with 15 bases spanning the gap. The CDR3, as DNA: TGTGCCAGCAGCGATCCGGTCAGGGGTAACACTGAAGCTTTCTTT. Protein: CASSDPVRGNTEAFF. The full variable domain, rest sourced from reference TRBV7-8 and TRBJ1-1, is GAGVSQSPRYKVAKRGQDVALRCDPISGHVSLFWYQQALGQGPEFLTYFQNEAQLDKSGLPSDRFFAERPEGSVSTLKIQRTQQEDSAVYLCASSDPVRGNTEAFFGQGTRLTVV.

Regarding this clonotype: Given the absence of the conserved phenylalanine or tryptophan at the CDR3 end, a read error is likely. The V gene is TRBV29-1, the J gene TRBJ1-1, with D unclear. Germline V gene sequence: CDR1 SQVTM, CDR2 ANQGSEA. Trimming removed 8 bases at V and 4 bases at J, with 11 bases between. CDR3 length: 11 residues. The CDR3 region is CSSLERTEAFL. CDR3 in DNA: TGCAGCTCCCTAGAACGCACTGAAGCTTTCCTT.

This clonotype was recorded many times. The V call is TRBV7-6, the J call TRBJ2-7; no reliable D call. Looked up from germline, CDR1 is SGHVS and CDR2 is FNYEAQ. Trimming removed 2 bases from V and 0 bases from J, with 14 bases in between. This CDR3 comprises 16 residues. The CDR3 bases are TGTGCCAGCAGCTTAACTCACACCTCTAGCTCCTACGAGCAGTACTTC. Amino acids: CASSLTHTSSSYEQYF.

This clonotype has a count of ten or more. The chain employs TRBV20-1 and TRBJ2-7, with TRBD2 matching 7 bases. With 3 bases clipped from V and 2 bases from J, the junction kept 4 bases outside the gene matches. CDR1 DFQATT and CDR2 SNEGSKA come from the germline V gene (reference sequence). This CDR3 is 13 amino acids long. CDR3 nucleotides: TGCAGTGCTAGTGTGGGGGGGGCCTACGAGCAGTACTTC. Translating gives CSASVGGAYEQYF.

This clonotype was detected many times. The chain joins TRBV4-2 to TRBJ2-2, with D possibly called TRBD1 or TRBD2 (5 bases each). CDR1 and CDR2 (germline): LGHNA, YNFKEQ. Trimming stripped 3 bases from V and 5 bases from J, with 16 bases between. This CDR3 is built from 16 residues. The DNA for the CDR3 is TGTGCCAGCAGCCAGGGACGATTCCCGGGGACCGGGGAGCTGTTTTTT. Translation gives CASSQGRFPGTGELFF.

The chain is built from TRBV19 and TRBJ1-3, with TRBD1 matching over 9 bases. CDR1 is LNHDA and CDR2 is SQIVND in the germline V gene (reference sequence). With V trimmed by 7 bases and J by 4 bases, 11 bases remained unmatched. The CDR3 extends over 16 amino acids. The CDR3 nucleotides read TGTGCCAGTAAGGGTAGGGGACAGGGCAAAGGAAACACCATATATTTT. It is translated as CASKGRGQGKGNTIYF.

This clonotype was picked up a small number of times. V usage is TRBV5-1 and J usage is TRBJ2-1, with TRBD2 matching 13 bases. This CDR3 contains 16 residues. With V trimmed by 0 bases and J by 3 bases, 0 bases remained unmatched. Germline CDR1 SGHRS, CDR2 YFSETQ. The CDR3 DNA reads TGCGCCAGCAGCTTGGGGACTAGCGGGGGCTACAATGAGCAGTTCTTC. This sequence encodes CASSLGTSGGYNEQFF.

The rearrangement uses TRBV10-1 and TRBJ2-5; TRBD1 might be the D (5 bases). CDR1 WNHNN and CDR2 SYGVQD come from the germline V gene (reference sequence). The CDR3 consists of 16 residues. Deletions cut 6 bases from V and 4 bases from J, with 21 bases between. The CDR3 loop is CASSQDIQGSGETQYF. The CDR3 DNA follows: TGCGCCAGCAGCCAAGATATCCAGGGTTCTGGAGAGACCCAGTACTTC.

The chain carries TRBV15 and TRBJ1-1; D possibly corresponds to TRBD1 (5 bases). CDR1 is LNHNV, CDR2 YYDKDF, per germline (reference sequence). This CDR3 contains 17 residues. Trimming shortened V by 1 base and J by 3 bases, and 18 bases separated the two germline ends. This CDR3 is CATSRVGRQPPDTEAFF. The CDR3 DNA follows: TGTGCCACCAGCAGAGTTGGTCGACAGCCCCCGGACACTGAAGCTTTCTTT.

The J gene is TRBJ1-2, the V gene TRBV29-1; D possibly corresponds to TRBD1 (5 bases). The length of the CDR3 is 13 residues. Germline values: CDR1 SQVTM, CDR2 ANQGSEA. The CDR3 reads CSLSTGVWSGYTF. The CDR3 coding sequence is TGCAGTTTGTCGACGGGGGTGTGGTCTGGCTACACCTTC.

The chain combines TRBV19 with TRBJ1-5; D not resolved. In germline, CDR1 is LNHDA, CDR2 SQIVND (reference sequence). Trimming removed 3 bases from V and 2 bases from J, with 11 bases in between. The CDR3 is made up of 15 amino acids. As DNA, the CDR3 is TGTGCCAGTAGTATGGGCGTTGAGGGCAATCAGCCCCAGCATTTT. Its translation: CASSMGVEGNQPQHF.

For this clonotype: This is likely a read error, given that the CDR3 carries no conserved phenylalanine or tryptophan at its end. This rearrangement joins TRBV24-1 to TRBJ1-5, with 7 bases identical to TRBD1. The CDR3 consists of 13 residues. Trimming cost V 12 bases and J 5 bases; bases outside gene matches: 9. Germline V gene sequence: CDR1 KGHDR, CDR2 SFDVKD. The CDR3, as DNA: TGTGCCTCGAAGCAGGGGGGGGATCAGCCCCAGCATCTT. Amino acid sequence: CASKQGGDQPQHL.

J is TRBJ1-2 and V is TRBV29-1; TRBD1 aligns across 7 bases. The germline CDR1 and CDR2 sequences are SQVTM and ANQGSEA. This CDR3 region has 13 residues. After removal of 6 bases from V and 8 bases from J, the junction contained 12 bases not matched to a gene. The DNA of the CDR3 is TGCAGCGTCGCACCGGACAGGAGCGAAGGCTACACCTTC. Protein sequence: CSVAPDRSEGYTF.

This chain uses TRBV6-2 or TRBV6-3 with TRBJ2-1; D may be TRBD2 (6 bases). The CDR3 totals 17 residues. Trimming shortened V by 0 bases and J by 6 bases, and 18 bases separated the two germline ends. Germline lookup yields CDR1 MNHEY and CDR2 SVGEGT. The CDR3 DNA is TGTGCCAGCAGTTACTCGGGGGACGGGGGTTTCCTCAATGAGCAGTTCTTC. Amino acid sequence: CASSYSGDGGFLNEQFF.